Following are 10 T cell receptor beta chains from one sample sequenced in a study of regulatory T cells in long-lasting Graves disease. Time point given: newly diagnosed GD, antithyroid drugs for less than 3 months. Construction of the TCR library relied on RNA isolated from PBMCs. With iRepertoire HTBI primers and Arm-PCR of CDR3 regions, TCR beta libraries were built. TCRdb processed the multiplex PCR reads anew with MiXCR; each CDR3 protein has one entry. The table has some 330,000 distinct CDR3 sequences, 12% seen once. These records were also assigned to another study, of T cells in Graves' hyperthyroidism and ophthalmopathy.

The starting material was peripheral blood mononuclear cells (PBMCs), obtained at new diagnosis, from a patient treated with antithyroid drugs. Receptor source: a young woman with Graves disease.

The chain has TRBV6-2 or TRBV6-3 and TRBJ2-4; 7 nucleotides agree with TRBD1. This CDR3 is 17 amino acids long. CDR1 and CDR2 (germline): MNHEY, SVGEGT. V shed 5 bases, J shed 0 bases, and the junction held 10 bases outside the gene matches. This CDR3 reads CASSPDRDRLAKNIQYF. CDR3 nucleotides: TGTGCCAGCAGTCCCGACCGGGACAGATTAGCCAAAAACATTCAGTACTTC.

The chain joins TRBV5-1 to TRBJ1-1; the D gene is possibly TRBD1 (6 bases). This CDR3 comprises 17 residues. Trimming took 0 bases from V and 1 from J, leaving 16 bases between them. The V gene's germline CDR1 is SGHRS and CDR2 YFSETQ. In DNA form, the CDR3 reads TGCGCCAGCAGCTTGGGGCCCCGGGGGGGCCCGAACACTGAAGCTTTCTTT. Protein: CASSLGPRGGPNTEAFF.

The V gene is TRBV4-3, the J gene TRBJ2-7; no clear D gene. In germline, CDR1 is LGHNA, CDR2 YSLEER. The CDR3 runs 15 residues. V lost 0 bases and J lost 9, with 18 bases in between. The CDR3, as DNA: TGCGCCAGCAGCCAAGAATGGCAGGCCCCCCTCCGGCAGTACTTC. Translation: CASSQEWQAPLRQYF.

This clonotype has ten or more counts. CDR3: CASSRRGITGELFF. In DNA form, the CDR3 reads TGTGCCAGCAGTCGCAGGGGTATCACCGGGGAGCTGTTTTTT. The V and J genes are TRBV27 and TRBJ2-2; a weak D match, TRBD1 (6 bases). The CDR3 totals 14 residues. V was clipped by 5 bases and J by 4 bases, with 11 bases between them. Germline V lookup: CDR1 MNHEY, CDR2 SMNVEV (reference sequence).

This clonotype was counted between two and nine times. V usage is TRBV27 and J usage is TRBJ1-2, with unresolved D. The CDR3 extends over 17 amino acids. With 5 bases removed from V and 3 bases from J, the gap between germline ends came to 22 bases. Germline values: CDR1 MNHEY, CDR2 SMNVEV (reference sequence). The CDR3 coding sequence is TGTGCCAGCAGTCCCCCACACTCAGACGGGGTGGACTATGGCTACACCTTC. This encodes CASSPPHSDGVDYGYTF.

A few counts support this clonotype. The CDR3 here is CASRTPGSALETQYF. The CDR3 bases are TGTGCCAGCAGGACCCCCGGGTCCGCACTAGAGACCCAGTACTTC. The chain joins TRBV27 to TRBJ2-5; D is ambiguous. Trimming stripped 6 bases from V and 4 bases from J, with 18 bases between. The germline gives CDR1 MNHEY, CDR2 SMNVEV (reference sequence). The CDR3 extends over 15 amino acids.

This clonotype was seen repeatedly, ten times or more. The chain has TRBV6-2 or TRBV6-3 and TRBJ2-6, with D possibly matching TRBD2 (6 bases). Germline CDR1 is MNHEY and CDR2 is SVGEGT. The CDR3 is 16 residues long. Trimming shortened V by 4 bases and J by 1 base, and 11 bases separated the two germline ends. The CDR3 DNA reads as TGTGCCAGCAGTTCATGGGGACTTTCTGGGGCCAACGTCCTGACTTTC. This gives the protein CASSSWGLSGANVLTF.

Note on this clonotype: This clone may be a read error of a much larger clone one base away. The chain links TRBV12-3 or TRBV12-4 to TRBJ2-2, with D possibly being TRBD2 (6 bases). There are 14 residues in the CDR3. As DNA, the CDR3 is TGTGCCAGCAAGGTGGGGATGAACACCGGGGGGCTGTTTTTT. As protein: CASKVGMNTGGLFF.

This clonotype was observed at least ten times. This chain connects TRBV12-3 or TRBV12-4 to TRBJ2-7; the D call may be TRBD1 or TRBD2 (5 bases each). The ends were cut back, 5 bases at V and 4 bases at J, with 15 bases in the middle. The CDR3 length is 14 residues. CDR3 coding DNA: TGTGCCAGCAGTCCCGGGACGGGGAATTACGAGCAGTACTTC. Protein: CASSPGTGNYEQYF.

This clonotype was detected many times. The chain links TRBV20-1 to TRBJ1-2, with TRBD1 matching 12 bases. Unmatched junction bases numbered 9, after V lost 0 bases and J lost 4 bases. This CDR3 has 17 residues. Germline V CDR1 and CDR2: DFQATT, SNEGSKA (reference sequence). The CDR3 here is CSAREGTGGLLRYGYTF. The CDR3 nucleotides read TGCAGTGCTAGAGAAGGGACAGGGGGCCTTCTTCGCTATGGCTACACCTTC.